This T cell receptor beta chain appears in the sequencing data of a study of T cell clonality in common variable immunodeficiency. Whole-study results and caveats: Patient heterogeneity in the CVID cohort limited correlations between repertoire features and clinical complications.

This clone was counted many times. What it binds is unknown. The read stops 3 residues short of the end of the CDR3; the missing end is completed from the germline J gene. The junction had 6 bases not matched to a gene; V was cut back by 2 bases and J by 8 bases. Germline CDR1 is MNHNS and CDR2 is SASEGT. This CDR3 contains 15 residues. Sequencing input was equivalent genomic DNA from CVID and controls. Method: immunoSEQ multiplex PCR; TCRdb's copy keeps in-frame clones and lacks some. The record shows tens of thousands of clones for this sample, with no singletons present. Each donor provided roughly 4.5 to 8 ml of heparinized whole blood.

The source material was peripheral blood mononuclear cells. The chain links TRBV6-1 to TRBJ2-1, with 10 bases fitting TRBD2. This clonotype was sampled from a person aged 18 to 70 in good health. CDR3 sequence reads: CASSEIAGGGDEQFF. CDR3 DNA, as far as it was read: TGTGCCAGCAGTGAAATAGCGGGAGGAGGCGATGAG.